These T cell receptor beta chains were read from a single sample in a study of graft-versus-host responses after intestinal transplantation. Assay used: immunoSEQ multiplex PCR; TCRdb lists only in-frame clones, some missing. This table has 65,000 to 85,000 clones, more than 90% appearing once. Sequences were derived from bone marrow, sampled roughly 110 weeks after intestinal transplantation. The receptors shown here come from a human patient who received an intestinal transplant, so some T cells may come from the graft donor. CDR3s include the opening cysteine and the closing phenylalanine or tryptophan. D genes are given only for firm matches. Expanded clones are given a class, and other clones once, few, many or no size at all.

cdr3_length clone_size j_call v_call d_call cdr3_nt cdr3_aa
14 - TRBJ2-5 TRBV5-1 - TGCGCCAGCAGCTTTGACAGCTTCCAAGAGACCCAGTACTTC CASSFDSFQETQYF
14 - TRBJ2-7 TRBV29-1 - TGCAGCGTACTCTTGACAGGAGCCTCCTACGAGCAGTACTTC CSVLLTGASYEQYF
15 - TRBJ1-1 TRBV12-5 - TGTGCTAGTGGCAGGGATAACCTAAGGATCCCTGAAGCTTTCTTT CASGRDNLRIPEAFF
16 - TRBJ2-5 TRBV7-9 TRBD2 TGTGCCAGCAGCTCTCCTCTAGCGGAGCTAAGAGAGACCCAGTACTTC CASSSPLAELRETQYF
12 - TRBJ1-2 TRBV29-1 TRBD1 TGCAGCGTTGAGGGACAGGACTATGGCTACACCTTC CSVEGQDYGYTF
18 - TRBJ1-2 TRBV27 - TGTGCCAGCACCTCTTTCGGGGGGACGAGATCCAAAAACTATGGCTACACCTTC CASTSFGGTRSKNYGYTF
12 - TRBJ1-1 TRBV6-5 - TGTGCCAGCAGTTACTCAGGCGGTGAAGCTTTCTTT CASSYSGGEAFF
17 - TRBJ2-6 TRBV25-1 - TGTGCCAGCAGTGAAATCTCAAGCTACTCTGGGGCCAACGTCCTGACTTTC CASSEISSYSGANVLTF
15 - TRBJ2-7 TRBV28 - TGTGCCAGCGCAAGACCGGGGGCTAGCTCCTACGAGCAGTACTTC CASARPGASSYEQYF
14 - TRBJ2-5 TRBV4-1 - TGCGCCAGCAGCCAAGACCGCATCCAAGAGACCCAGTACTTC CASSQDRIQETQYF
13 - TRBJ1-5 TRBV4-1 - TGCGCCAGCAGCCCCCTAGGAAATCAGCCCCAGCATTTT CASSPLGNQPQHF
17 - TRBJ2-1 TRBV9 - TGTGCCAGCACCGAGACCCCCGATTCCCTCCTCTACAATGAGCAGTTCTTC CASTETPDSLLYNEQFF
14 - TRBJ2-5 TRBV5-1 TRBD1 TGCGCCAGCAGCTATATGGGACAGACAGAGACCCAGTACTTC CASSYMGQTETQYF
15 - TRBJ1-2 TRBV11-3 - TGTGCCAGCACCCCATCCTACGGGACGGCAAATGGCTACACCTTC CASTPSYGTANGYTF
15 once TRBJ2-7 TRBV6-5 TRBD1 TGTGCCAGCTCACCCGGGACAGCAACCTCCTACGAGCAGTACTTC CASSPGTATSYEQYF
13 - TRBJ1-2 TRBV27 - TGTGCCAGCAGGGGGGAACCCAGCTATGGCTACACCTTC CASRGEPSYGYTF
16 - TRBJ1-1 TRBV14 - TGTGCCAGCAGCCAACCCGGGACAAAAGGAGACACTGAAGCTTTCTTT CASSQPGTKGDTEAFF
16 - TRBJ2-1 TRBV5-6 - TGTGCCAGCAGCTTCCCGGCGGGAAGCTCCTACAATGAGCAGTTCTTC CASSFPAGSSYNEQFF
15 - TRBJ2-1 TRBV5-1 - TGCGCCAGCAGCTTGGCGTTCGGCGGCGGCAATGAGCAGTTCTTC CASSLAFGGGNEQFF
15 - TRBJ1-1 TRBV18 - TGTGCCAGCTCACCCTACGGGACACCGGACACTGAAGCTTTCTTT CASSPYGTPDTEAFF
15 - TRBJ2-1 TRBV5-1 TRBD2 TGCGCCAGCAGCTCCAGCGGGGACTCCTACAATGAGCAGTTCTTC CASSSSGDSYNEQFF
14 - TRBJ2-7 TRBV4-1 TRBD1 TGCGCCAGCAGCCAGAACAGGGGCGCCTACGAGCAGTACTTC CASSQNRGAYEQYF
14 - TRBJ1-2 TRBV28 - TGTGCCAGCAGCAACGCCTGGGTCTTTAATGGCTACACCTTC CASSNAWVFNGYTF
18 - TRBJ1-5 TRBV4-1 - TGCGCCAGCAGCCAACGGGGGGTAACGGCGGATGACAATCAGCCCCAGCATTTT CASSQRGVTADDNQPQHF
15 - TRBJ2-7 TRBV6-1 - TGTGCCAGCAGTGAAGCTTCAGGGGATTCCTACGAGCAGTACTTC CASSEASGDSYEQYF
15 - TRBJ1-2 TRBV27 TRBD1 TGTGCCAGCAGTGTATCCACAGGGGGTGACTTTGGCTACACCTTC CASSVSTGGDFGYTF
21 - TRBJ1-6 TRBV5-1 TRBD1 TGCGCCAGCAGCTTGCTTCTAACCAGTTCCGGGACAGGGAGTGATAATTCACCCCTCCACTTT CASSLLLTSSGTGSDNSPLHF
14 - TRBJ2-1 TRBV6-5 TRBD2 TGTGCCAGCAGTGCGGGGACTAGCGGGACCCCGCAGTTCTTC CASSAGTSGTPQFF